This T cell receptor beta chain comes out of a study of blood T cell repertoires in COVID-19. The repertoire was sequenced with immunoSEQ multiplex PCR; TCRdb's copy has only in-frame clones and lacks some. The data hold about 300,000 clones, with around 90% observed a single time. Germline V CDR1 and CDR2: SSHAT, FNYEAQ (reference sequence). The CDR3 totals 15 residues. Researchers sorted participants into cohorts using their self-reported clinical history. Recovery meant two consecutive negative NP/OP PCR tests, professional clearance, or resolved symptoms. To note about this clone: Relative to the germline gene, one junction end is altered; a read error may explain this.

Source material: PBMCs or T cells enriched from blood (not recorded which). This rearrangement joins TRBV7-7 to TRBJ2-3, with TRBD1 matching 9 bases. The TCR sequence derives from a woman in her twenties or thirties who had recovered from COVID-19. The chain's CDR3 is CASSLGTGPIDTQYF. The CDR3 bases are TGTGCTAGCAGCTTGGGGACAGGGCCCATAGATACGCAGTATTTT.